In its sample, the clone carrying this TCR beta chain was seen many times. What it binds is not known. Time point here: pre-sensitization, week 0. Treatment of the sample: therapeutic diphenylcyclopropenone sensitization with weekly scalp DPC. It was unfractionated whole blood from which total RNA was extracted. These data are taken from a study of human T cells and chemical hapten exposure. Study-level results: It was expanded TCRs that formed significantly more large CDR3 similarity clusters than controls did.

V gave up 3 bases and J gave up 4 bases; unmatched junction bases: 5. The CDR3 totals 14 residues. In germline, CDR1 is LNHDA, CDR2 SQIVND (reference sequence). TCRdb analysed the RACE reads with MiXCR anew, one entry per CDR3 protein. The sample has over 50,000 distinct CDR3 sequences; approximately 9.6% are singletons. The sequence came from a woman aged 25 to 39 with alopecia areata. Some clones in this sample may be carry-over from other donors' samples. The rearrangement links TRBV19 to TRBJ1-2, with 7 bases fitting TRBD1. The source was whole blood, collected in connection with sensitization to the hapten diphenylcyclopropenone (DPC). CDR3 sequence (DNA): TGTGCCAGTAGTATGCCGGGACAGTTCTATGGCTACACCTTC. Protein: CASSMPGQFYGYTF.